One sample yielded the 25 T cell receptor beta chains listed below, sequenced in a study of CD8+CD57+ T cells in acquired aplastic anemia. It was patients with CD8+CD57+ cell expansion by flow cytometry who were chosen for sequencing. TCR beta VDJ and CDR3 profiles were obtained from a genomic DNA template. One entry per CDR3 protein results from TCRdb running MiXCR on the reads. The table records 310,000 or so distinct CDR3 sequences, approximately 58% of them present only once. Sequenced: sorted CD4+, CD8+, or CD8+CD57+ T cells (not recorded which) from PBMCs. The receptors shown here come from a human donor with aplastic anemia.

The chain links TRBV19 to TRBJ1-3, with D uncertain. Germline V gene data show CDR1 as LNHDA and CDR2 as SQIVND (reference sequence). The CDR3 length is 14 residues. V was shortened by 3 bases and J by 2 bases, with 8 bases between the two germline ends. CDR3 sequence (DNA): TGTGCCAGTAGTATTTCTCTTACTGGAAACACCATATATTTT. Its protein is CASSISLTGNTIYF.

This clonotype was observed at least ten times. The chain uses TRBV18 and TRBJ2-5; D unclear. From germline, CDR1 is KGHSH and CDR2 LQKENI. The V end lost 3 bases, the J end lost 5 bases, and 10 bases lay between the germline ends. The CDR3 runs to 13 residues. The CDR3 spells CASSPLISETQYF. In DNA, the CDR3 is TGTGCCAGCTCACCTCTAATATCGGAGACCCAGTACTTC.

Only a few counts were recorded for this clonotype. The chain is built from TRBV3-1 and TRBJ2-5; D may match TRBD1 or TRBD2 (6 bases each). CDR1 and CDR2 from the germline V gene are LGHDT and YNNKEL (reference sequence). CDR3 length equals 16 residues. With 6 bases removed from V and 0 bases from J, the gap between germline ends came to 17 bases. CDR3 in amino acids: CASRGGSFGYQETQYF. CDR3 nucleotide sequence: TGTGCCAGCAGAGGGGGGTCCTTTGGGTACCAAGAGACCCAGTACTTC.

This chain joins TRBV2 and TRBJ2-1; weak D call: TRBD2 (5 bases). V lost 10 bases to trimming and J lost 5 bases, with 21 bases between them. There are 15 residues in the CDR3. Germline assignment: CDR1 SNHLY and CDR2 FYNNEI. CDR3 in amino acids: CATGVGILLNNEQFF. The CDR3 nucleotides are TGTGCCACCGGGGTGGGGATCCTACTGAACAATGAGCAGTTCTTC.

V is TRBV15 and J is TRBJ1-2, with a possible D match to TRBD1 (6 bases). Trimming took 3 bases from V and 5 from J, leaving 13 bases between them. Looked up from germline, CDR1 is LNHNV and CDR2 is YYDKDF (reference sequence). The CDR3 spans 14 residues. CDR3 in DNA: TGTGCCACCAGCAGGGAGGAGGGGGGGTATGGCTACACCTTC. It yields the protein CATSREEGGYGYTF.

This clonotype was counted only a few times. The rearrangement links TRBV29-1 to TRBJ2-2; D gene unclear. V lost 7 bases, J lost 0 bases, and 12 bases lay in between. This CDR3 has 14 residues. Germline V gene sequence: CDR1 SQVTM, CDR2 ANQGSEA. The CDR3 DNA reads as TGCAGCGCCGACGGCCAGTCGAACACCGGGGAGCTGTTTTTT. Translating it yields CSADGQSNTGELFF.

This clonotype was recorded a few times. A clone one base away is much larger, so this may be a read error. The CDR3 region has the DNA TGTGCCAGCAGCTTCTCGGGACTCGAGGGTGAAAAACTGTTTTTT. It encodes CASSFSGLEGEKLFF. The rearrangement links TRBV5-4 to TRBJ1-4; D perhaps matches TRBD1 (5 bases). This CDR3 region has 15 residues. CDR1 is SGHNT, CDR2 YYREEE, per germline (reference sequence). The V end lost 2 bases, the J end lost 7 bases, and 15 bases lay between the germline ends.

This clonotype was observed at least ten times. This chain uses TRBV2 with TRBJ1-1; 7 bases are shared with TRBD1. This CDR3 contains 17 residues. Germline CDR1 is SNHLY and CDR2 is FYNNEI. J lost 4 bases, V lost 1 base, and 12 bases had no gene match. CDR3 in DNA: TGTGCCAGCAGTGAAGTGGGGGCAGGGGGAAGGGGCACTGAAGCTTTCTTT. Translated: CASSEVGAGGRGTEAFF.

The chain uses TRBV7-8 and TRBJ2-7; D is uncertain. Germline assignment: CDR1 SGHVS and CDR2 FQNEAQ. The CDR3 consists of 15 residues. V lost 4 bases and J 6 bases, leaving 19 bases between the germline ends. The CDR3 is CASSSQDLLHGEQYF. The CDR3 coding sequence is TGTGCCAGCAGCTCGCAGGACCTACTCCACGGCGAGCAGTACTTC.

Remarks on this clonotype: A single base separates this from a much larger clone, so it may be a read error. V gene TRBV12-3 or TRBV12-4 combines with J gene TRBJ2-1; 9 bases match TRBD2. The CDR3 length is 16 residues. Here the CDR3 DNA reads TGTGCCAGCAGTCTTAGCGGCCTAGCGGGAAGGGGTGAGCAGCTCTTC. Encoded protein: CASSLSGLAGRGEQLF.

This clonotype was found many times. V and J are TRBV4-1 and TRBJ1-2; the match to TRBD1 covers 7 bases. The V and J ends lost 3 bases and 8 bases, in that order; junction bases with no gene match: 15. In germline, CDR1 is MGHRA, CDR2 YSYEKL. CDR3 length equals 16 residues. CDR3 nucleotides: TGCGCCAGCAGCCAGGACCTCATGGTGACAGGGCTCGGCTACACCTTC. It translates to CASSQDLMVTGLGYTF.

The chain combines TRBV10-3 with TRBJ1-5, with D maybe TRBD1 (5 bases). This CDR3 is 13 amino acids long. V lost 10 bases to trimming and J lost 5 bases, with 15 bases between them. The germline V gene encodes CDR1 ENHRY and CDR2 SYGVKD. Here the CDR3 reads CATHVGQDQPQHF. As DNA, the CDR3 is TGTGCCACGCACGTAGGACAAGATCAGCCCCAGCATTTT.

This clonotype showed up many times. The rearrangement links TRBV11-2 to TRBJ1-6, with D maybe TRBD1 (5 bases). Germline values: CDR1 SGHAT, CDR2 FQNNGV. Trimming pared 5 bases from V and 2 bases from J, leaving 10 bases between. CDR3 length: 15 residues. Here the CDR3 reads CASSLQGAYNSPLHF. The CDR3 nucleotides are TGTGCCAGCAGCCTTCAAGGGGCCTATAATTCACCCCTCCACTTT.

On this clonotype: A read error is possible here, since a much larger clone lies one base away. Because it lacks the conserved phenylalanine or tryptophan at the end, this CDR3 is likely a read error. The chain employs TRBV6-1 and TRBJ2-7; 9 bases agree with TRBD1. The J segment lost 4 bases and the V segment lost 2 bases, leaving 3 bases of the junction unmatched. The CDR3 length is 14 residues. Germline-derived CDR1 and CDR2 are MNHNS and SASEGT. In nucleotides, the CDR3 is TGTGCCAGCAGTGAAACTGGACAGGGGTACGAGCAGTACTCC. Translation: CASSETGQGYEQYS.

This chain uses TRBV15 with TRBJ2-1, with D hard to call. This CDR3 contains 13 residues. Germline lookup yields CDR1 LNHNV and CDR2 YYDKDF (reference sequence). Between the trimmed V and J ends, which lost 5 bases and 3 bases, there was a span of 8 bases. CDR3 sequence (DNA): TGTGCCACCAGCCGACACAGCTACAATGAGCAGTTCTTC. As protein: CATSRHSYNEQFF.

This clonotype occurred many times. The V call is TRBV9, the J call TRBJ2-3; a weak D match, TRBD2 (6 bases). Germline CDR1 reads SGDLS; CDR2 reads YYNGEE. The CDR3 loop spans 15 amino acids. The V and J ends lost 2 bases and 0 bases respectively, with 10 bases between them. The CDR3 coding sequence is TGTGCCAGCAGCGTCGGACTAACTAGCACAGATACGCAGTATTTT. Translation gives CASSVGLTSTDTQYF. The variable domain in full, completed from reference TRBV9 and TRBJ2-3, reads DSGVTQTPKHLITATGQRVTLRCSPRSGDLSVYWYQQSLDQGLQFLIQYYNGEERAKGNILERFSAQQFPDLHSELNLSSLELGDSALYFCASSVGLTSTDTQYFGPGTRLTVL.

The chain carries TRBV5-4 and TRBJ1-2; TRBD1 agrees at 7 bases. Germline trimming cut 0 bases from V and 0 bases from J; bases unmatched to any gene: 5. The CDR3 covers 16 residues. CDR1 SGHNT and CDR2 YYREEE come from the germline V gene (reference sequence). In DNA, the CDR3 is TGTGCCAGCAGCTTGGAGGGGGCGAGGACTAACTATGGCTACACCTTC. Translation: CASSLEGARTNYGYTF.

In the case of this clonotype: The junction differs from germline at one of its ends, possibly a read error. V is TRBV7-3 and J is TRBJ2-2; 12 bases are shared with TRBD2. CDR1 and CDR2 from the germline V gene are SGHTA and FQGTGA. There are 15 residues in the CDR3. The chain's CDR3 is CASSSTSGSTGELSF. CDR3 coding DNA: TGTGCCAGCAGCTCGACTAGCGGGAGTACCGGGGAGTTGTCTTTT.

The chain carries TRBV5-1 and TRBJ1-1; D gene unclear. CDR3 length: 14 amino acids. V lost 0 bases, J lost 0 bases, and 6 bases lay in between. Germline lookup yields CDR1 SGHRS and CDR2 YFSETQ. Written as DNA, the CDR3 is TGCGCCAGCAGCTTGGGGGTTCTGAACACTGAAGCTTTCTTT. It translates to CASSLGVLNTEAFF.

The V and J genes are TRBV20-1 and TRBJ2-3; 7 nucleotides line up with TRBD2. J gave up 2 bases and V 1 base, and 9 bases lay outside the gene matches. Germline lookup yields CDR1 DFQATT and CDR2 SNEGSKA (reference sequence). The CDR3 totals 16 residues. Here the CDR3 reads CSARGRAGADTDTQYF. CDR3 nucleotide sequence: TGCAGTGCTAGAGGAAGGGCGGGAGCCGACACAGATACGCAGTATTTT.

This clonotype was counted many times. This chain links TRBV7-9 with TRBJ1-1; a weak D match, TRBD1 (5 bases). V lost 0 bases, J lost 1 base, and 6 bases lay in between. There are 14 residues in the CDR3. Germline V gene lookup returns CDR1 SEHNR and CDR2 FQNEAQ (reference sequence). CDR3: CASSLATGNTEAFF. CDR3 bases: TGTGCCAGCAGCTTAGCAACAGGGAACACTGAAGCTTTCTTT.

This chain uses TRBV29-1 with TRBJ2-3; the D gene is possibly TRBD1 (6 bases). Trimming removed 8 bases at V and 4 bases at J, with 16 bases between. This CDR3 is 13 amino acids long. The V gene's germline CDR1 is SQVTM and CDR2 ANQGSEA. CDR3 protein: CSFSLGAPDTQYF. The CDR3 DNA is TGCAGCTTCAGCCTGGGGGCCCCAGATACGCAGTATTTT.

V is TRBV29-1 and J is TRBJ1-5; a possible D gene is TRBD1 (6 bases). This CDR3 is built from 14 residues. The germline V gene has CDR1 SQVTM and CDR2 ANQGSEA. Trimming pared 6 bases from V and 1 base from J, leaving 13 bases between. The CDR3: CSVATGRSNQPQHF. The CDR3 DNA is TGCAGCGTGGCCACAGGGAGAAGCAATCAGCCCCAGCATTTT.

The chain uses TRBV7-8 and TRBJ1-4; D uncertain. The V end lost 1 base, the J end lost 2 bases, and 14 bases lay between the germline ends. Germline values: CDR1 SGHVS, CDR2 FQNEAQ. The CDR3 sequence is 17 residues long. The CDR3 DNA follows: TGTGCCAGCAGCTTAGGAGGGTCCGGCCCCACTAATGAAAAACTGTTTTTT. Its protein product is CASSLGGSGPTNEKLFF.

This clonotype was recorded at least ten times. The rearrangement links TRBV10-3 to TRBJ2-3; TRBD1 agrees at 9 bases. CDR1 is ENHRY and CDR2 is SYGVKD in the germline V gene. The CDR3 totals 16 residues. V was pared by 3 bases and J by 1 base, with 5 bases of the junction left unmatched. CDR3 protein: CAISERTGVRTDTQYF. CDR3 coding DNA: TGTGCCATCAGTGAACGGACAGGGGTTCGCACAGATACGCAGTATTTT.